This TCR beta chain was sequenced for a study of Ad26.COV2.S vaccination and SARS-CoV-2 variants. Clones were read by immunoSEQ multiplex PCR, and TCRdb kept only the in-frame ones, dropping some. The sample lists approximately 480,000 clones, 70% to 90% seen once, with 13% in the top ten. CDR1 and CDR2 (germline): LNHDA, SQIVND (reference sequence). The CDR3 consists of 16 residues. Trimming took 1 base from V and 6 from J, leaving 17 bases between them. Stated treatment: about 20 received Ad26.COV2.S at low or high dose, single or two shots; roughly five received placebo; per-sample allocation not given. The investigators took samples on day 63 after the first vaccine or placebo injection.

The starting material was peripheral blood, obtained in a trial of Ad26.COV2.S vaccine versus placebo. V gene TRBV19 combines with J gene TRBJ2-3; D possibly corresponds to TRBD2 (7 bases). The TCR was taken from a person aged 18-60 years who received the Ad26.COV2.S COVID-19 vaccine or a placebo. The CDR3 loop is CASSIGMGGQVDTQYF. In nucleotides, the CDR3 is TGTGCCAGTAGTATAGGGATGGGGGGGCAAGTGGATACGCAGTATTTT.